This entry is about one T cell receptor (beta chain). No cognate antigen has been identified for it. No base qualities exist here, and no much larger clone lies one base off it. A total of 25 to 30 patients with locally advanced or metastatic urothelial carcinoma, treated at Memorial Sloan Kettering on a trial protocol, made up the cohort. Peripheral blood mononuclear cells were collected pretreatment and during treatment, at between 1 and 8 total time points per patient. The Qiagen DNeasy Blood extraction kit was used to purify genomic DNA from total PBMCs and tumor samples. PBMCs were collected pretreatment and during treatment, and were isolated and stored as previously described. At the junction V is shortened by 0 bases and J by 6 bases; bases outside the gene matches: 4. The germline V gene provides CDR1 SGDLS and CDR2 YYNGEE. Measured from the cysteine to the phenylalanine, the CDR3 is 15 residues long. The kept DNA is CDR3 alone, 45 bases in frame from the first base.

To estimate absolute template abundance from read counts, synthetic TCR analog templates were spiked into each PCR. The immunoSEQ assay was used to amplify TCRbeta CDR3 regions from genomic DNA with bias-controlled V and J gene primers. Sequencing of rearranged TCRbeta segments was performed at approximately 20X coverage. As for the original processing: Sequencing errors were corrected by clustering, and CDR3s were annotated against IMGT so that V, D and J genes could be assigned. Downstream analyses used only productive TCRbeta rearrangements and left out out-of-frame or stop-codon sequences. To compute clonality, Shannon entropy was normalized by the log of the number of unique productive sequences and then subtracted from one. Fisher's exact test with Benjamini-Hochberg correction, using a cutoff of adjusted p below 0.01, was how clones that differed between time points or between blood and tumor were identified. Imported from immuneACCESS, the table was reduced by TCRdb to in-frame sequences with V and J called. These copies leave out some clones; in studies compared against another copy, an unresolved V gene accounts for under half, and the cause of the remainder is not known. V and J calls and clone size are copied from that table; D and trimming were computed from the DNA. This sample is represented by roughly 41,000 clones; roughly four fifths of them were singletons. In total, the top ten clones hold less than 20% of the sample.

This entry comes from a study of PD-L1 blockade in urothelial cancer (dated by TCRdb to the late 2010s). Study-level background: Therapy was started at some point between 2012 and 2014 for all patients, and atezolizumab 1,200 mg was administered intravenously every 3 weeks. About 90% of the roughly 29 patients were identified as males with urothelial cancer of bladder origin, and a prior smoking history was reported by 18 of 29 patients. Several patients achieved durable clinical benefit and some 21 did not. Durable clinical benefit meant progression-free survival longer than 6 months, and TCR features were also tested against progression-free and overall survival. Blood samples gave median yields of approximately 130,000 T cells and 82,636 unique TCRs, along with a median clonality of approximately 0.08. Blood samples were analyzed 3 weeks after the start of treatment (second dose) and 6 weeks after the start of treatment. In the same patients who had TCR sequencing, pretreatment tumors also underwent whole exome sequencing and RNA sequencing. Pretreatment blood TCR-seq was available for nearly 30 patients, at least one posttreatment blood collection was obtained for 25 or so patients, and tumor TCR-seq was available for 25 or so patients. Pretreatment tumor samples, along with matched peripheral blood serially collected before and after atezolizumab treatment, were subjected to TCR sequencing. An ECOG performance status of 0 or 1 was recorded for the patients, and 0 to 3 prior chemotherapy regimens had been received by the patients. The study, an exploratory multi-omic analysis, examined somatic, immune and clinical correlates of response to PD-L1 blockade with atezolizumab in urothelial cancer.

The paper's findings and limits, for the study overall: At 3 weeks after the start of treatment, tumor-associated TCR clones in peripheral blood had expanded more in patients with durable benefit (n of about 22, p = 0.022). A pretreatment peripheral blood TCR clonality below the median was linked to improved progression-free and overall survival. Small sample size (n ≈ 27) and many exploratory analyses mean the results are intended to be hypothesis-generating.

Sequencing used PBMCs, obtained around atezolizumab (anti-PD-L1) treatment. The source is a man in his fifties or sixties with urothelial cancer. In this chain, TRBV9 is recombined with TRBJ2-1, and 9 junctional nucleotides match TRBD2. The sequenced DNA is TGTGCCAGCAGCGTAGTGACTAGCGGACTCAATGAGCAGTTCTTC. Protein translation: CASSVVTSGLNEQFF. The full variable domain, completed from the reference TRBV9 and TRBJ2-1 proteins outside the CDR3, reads DSGVTQTPKHLITATGQRVTLRCSPRSGDLSVYWYQQSLDQGLQFLIQYYNGEERAKGNILERFSAQQFPDLHSELNLSSLELGDSALYFCASSVVTSGLNEQFFGPGTRLTVL.